The 15 T cell receptor beta chains given below trace back to one sample, sequenced in a study of OX40 agonist ivuxolimab in advanced cancers. Assay: immunoSEQ multiplex PCR; the TCRdb copy retains only in-frame clones and omits some. The table has roughly 93,000 clones, 75% to 95% seen once; the top ten hold around 1.6%. The specimen was CD4+ or CD8+ T cells sorted from blood, collected in a trial of the OX40 agonist ivuxolimab. Source of these receptors: an adult with an advanced solid tumor such as melanoma, head and neck, liver or kidney cancer.

The rearrangement joins TRBV7-9 to TRBJ2-4; 10 positions agree with TRBD1. V lost 5 bases and J lost 5; bases outside the gene matches: 15. The germline V gene encodes CDR1 SEHNR and CDR2 FQNEAQ (reference sequence). The CDR3 length is 18 residues. CDR3 coding DNA: TGTGCCAGCAGCCGCGGACAGGGGGTAACGGTCCTCCAAAACATTCAGTACTTC. It encodes CASSRGQGVTVLQNIQYF. The complete variable domain, with remaining parts taken from reference TRBV7-9 and TRBJ2-4, reads DTGVSQNPRHKITKRGQNVTFRCDPISEHNRLYWYRQTLGQGPEFLTYFQNEAQLEKSRLLSDRFSAERPKGSFSTLEIQRTEQGDSAMYLCASSRGQGVTVLQNIQYFGAGTRLSVL.

The gene calls are TRBV7-9 and TRBJ1-2; unclear D gene. V was pared by 1 base and J by 4 bases, with 10 bases between. The germline V gene has CDR1 SEHNR and CDR2 FQNEAQ (reference sequence). CDR3 size: 14 residues. CDR3 protein: CASSLGAHSYGYTF. CDR3 coding DNA: TGTGCCAGCAGCTTAGGAGCACATAGCTATGGCTACACCTTC.

This chain connects TRBV27 to TRBJ1-1; D not certain. CDR1 is MNHEY and CDR2 is SMNVEV in the germline V gene (reference sequence). Trimming stripped 7 bases from V and 4 bases from J, with 13 bases between. The CDR3 is 13 amino acids. CDR3 nucleotide sequence: TGTGCCAGCAAAGGAGGAGGCGGCACTGAAGCTTTCTTT. Translating gives CASKGGGGTEAFF.

The rearrangement uses TRBV23-1 and TRBJ2-4, with 10 bases that match TRBD2. TRBV23-1 is an ORF; its function is uncertain. Trimming took 6 bases from V and 1 from J; bases not matched to a gene: 3. This CDR3 is built from 15 residues. The CDR3 sequence is CASSLTSGAKNIQYF. The CDR3 region has the DNA TGCGCCAGCAGCCTGACTAGCGGGGCCAAAAACATTCAGTACTTC.

This sequence joins TRBV19 and TRBJ2-3, with 9 bases matching TRBD1. The CDR3 covers 17 residues. Germline values: CDR1 LNHDA, CDR2 SQIVND (reference sequence). Germline trimming cut 3 bases from V and 1 base from J; bases unmatched to any gene: 8. CDR3 loop: CASSIGQGYGGTDTQYF. The CDR3 nucleotides are TGTGCCAGTAGTATCGGACAGGGGTACGGCGGCACAGATACGCAGTATTTT.

The rearrangement uses TRBV18 and TRBJ2-3, with 8 nucleotides matching TRBD1. Trimming cost V 3 bases and J 1 base; bases outside gene matches: 3. The CDR3 extends over 15 amino acids. Germline-derived CDR1 and CDR2 are KGHSH and LQKENI. CDR3 DNA sequence: TGTGCCAGCTCACCGACAGGGGCTCGCACAGATACGCAGTATTTT. It yields the protein CASSPTGARTDTQYF.

Here the CDR3 reads CASSRLTSTDTQYF. The CDR3 nucleotides are TGTGCCAGCAGCAGACTCACTAGCACAGATACGCAGTATTTT. The chain uses TRBV11-2 and TRBJ2-3; D is undetermined. With 5 bases removed from V and 0 bases from J, the gap between germline ends came to 9 bases. CDR3 length: 14 amino acids. Germline V CDR1 and CDR2: SGHAT, FQNNGV. Full variable domain (outside the CDR3, taken from reference TRBV11-2 and TRBJ2-3): EAGVAQSPRYKIIEKRQSVAFWCNPISGHATLYWYQQILGQGPKLLIQFQNNGVVDDSQLPKDRFSAERLKGVDSTLKIQPAKLEDSAVYLCASSRLTSTDTQYFGPGTRLTVL.

This chain links TRBV5-5 with TRBJ1-4, with 8 bases aligning to TRBD1. J lost 0 bases, V lost 4 bases, and 8 bases had no gene match. This CDR3 is built from 17 residues. Per the germline V gene, CDR1 is SGHKS and CDR2 is YYEKEE (reference sequence). CDR3 coding DNA: TGTGCCAGCAGCCTCAGGGGGCAGGGGACAACTAATGAAAAACTGTTTTTT. This codes for CASSLRGQGTTNEKLFF.

This sequence joins TRBV11-3 and TRBJ2-7, with D tentatively TRBD2 (6 bases). This CDR3 has 13 amino acids. Trimming shortened V by 1 base and J by 3 bases, and 7 bases separated the two germline ends. Germline V gives CDR1 SGHNT, CDR2 YENEEA. CDR3 region: CASSLGTIYEQYF. For the CDR3, the DNA is TGTGCCAGCAGCTTAGGGACTATCTACGAGCAGTACTTC.

The V call is TRBV15, the J call TRBJ1-5; maybe TRBD1 (5 bases). The germline V gene encodes CDR1 LNHNV and CDR2 YYDKDF (reference sequence). The length of the CDR3 is 15 residues. V was cut by 1 base and J by 3 bases, with 10 bases left in between. The CDR3, as DNA: TGTGCCACCAGCAGAGCAGGGACTCACAATCAGCCCCAGCATTTT. This gives the protein CATSRAGTHNQPQHF. The variable domain in full, completed from reference TRBV15 and TRBJ1-5, reads DAMVIQNPRYQVTQFGKPVTLSCSQTLNHNVMYWYQQKSSQAPKLLFHYYDKDFNNEADTPDNFQSRRPNTSFCFLDIRSPGLGDTAMYLCATSRAGTHNQPQHFGDGTRLSIL.

The chain recombines TRBV25-1 with TRBJ2-5; TRBD2 matches 7 bases. The CDR3 runs 15 residues. V dropped 6 bases and J dropped 2; count of bases not matched to a gene: 9. Germline V gene data show CDR1 as MGHDK and CDR2 as SYGVNS. In nucleotides, the CDR3 is TGTGCCAGCAGGGCGGGTAGCGGGCCGCAAGAGACCCAGTACTTC. Residues: CASRAGSGPQETQYF.

CDR3 nucleotides: TGCAGTGCTCCGGAGGACGTTACGCAGTATTTT. Its protein is CSAPEDVTQYF. The chain uses TRBV20-1 and TRBJ2-3, with D tentatively TRBD2 (5 bases). Germline lookup yields CDR1 DFQATT and CDR2 SNEGSKA (reference sequence). Trimming shortened V by 5 bases and J by 8 bases, and 11 bases separated the two germline ends. The CDR3 contains 11 residues.

This rearrangement joins TRBV27 to TRBJ2-2, with D unclear. The CDR3 runs to 15 residues. Germline V gene sequence: CDR1 MNHEY, CDR2 SMNVEV (reference sequence). The V end was cut by 5 bases, the J end by 7 bases, with 17 bases between. CDR3 bases: TGTGCCAGCAGTCGTACCTCCTTCGGGTTCGGGGAGCTGTTTTTT. It encodes CASSRTSFGFGELFF.

This clone was seen only a few times. The chain links TRBV11-2 to TRBJ2-7, with 7 bases fitting TRBD1. CDR3 length: 16 residues. J lost 2 bases, V lost 6 bases, and 13 bases had no gene match. Germline CDR1 SGHAT, CDR2 FQNNGV. CDR3 in amino acids: CASRSGWTGATYEQYF. The CDR3 coding sequence is TGTGCCAGCAGATCAGGCTGGACAGGCGCAACCTACGAGCAGTACTTC. The full variable domain, completed using reference TRBV11-2 and TRBJ2-7, is EAGVAQSPRYKIIEKRQSVAFWCNPISGHATLYWYQQILGQGPKLLIQFQNNGVVDDSQLPKDRFSAERLKGVDSTLKIQPAKLEDSAVYLCASRSGWTGATYEQYFGPGTRLTVT.

The genes are TRBV10-3 and TRBJ2-7; D unclear. Germline CDR1 ENHRY, CDR2 SYGVKD. Trimming took off 7 bases at V and 4 bases at J, with 11 bases between the two ends. This CDR3 has 12 amino acids. The CDR3: CAIKSDRYEQYF. Written as DNA, the CDR3 is TGTGCCATCAAATCGGACCGGTACGAGCAGTACTTC.